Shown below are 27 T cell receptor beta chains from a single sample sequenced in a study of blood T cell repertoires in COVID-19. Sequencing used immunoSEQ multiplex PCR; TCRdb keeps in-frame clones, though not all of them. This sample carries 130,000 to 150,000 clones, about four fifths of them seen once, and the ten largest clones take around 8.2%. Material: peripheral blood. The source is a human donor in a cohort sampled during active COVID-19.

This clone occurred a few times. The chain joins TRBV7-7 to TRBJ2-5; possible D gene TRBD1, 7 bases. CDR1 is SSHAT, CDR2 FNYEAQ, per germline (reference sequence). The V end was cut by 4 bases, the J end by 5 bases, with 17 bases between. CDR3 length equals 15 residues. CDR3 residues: CASSSGGGVSETQYF. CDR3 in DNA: TGTGCCAGCAGCTCAGGGGGAGGAGTAAGTGAGACCCAGTACTTC. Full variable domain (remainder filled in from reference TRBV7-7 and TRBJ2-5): GAGVSQSPRYKVTKRGQDVTLRCDPISSHATLYWYQQALGQGPEFLTYFNYEAQPDKSGLPSDRFSAERPEGSISTLTIQRTEQRDSAMYRCASSSGGGVSETQYFGPGTRLLVL.

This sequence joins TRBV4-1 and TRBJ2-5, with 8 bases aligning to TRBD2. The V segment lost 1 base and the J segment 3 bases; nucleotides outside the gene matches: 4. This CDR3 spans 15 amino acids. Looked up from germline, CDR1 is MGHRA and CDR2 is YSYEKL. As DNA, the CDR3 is TGCGCCAGCAGCCAAGGGACTAGCCGGGAAGAGACCCAGTACTTC. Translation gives CASSQGTSREETQYF.

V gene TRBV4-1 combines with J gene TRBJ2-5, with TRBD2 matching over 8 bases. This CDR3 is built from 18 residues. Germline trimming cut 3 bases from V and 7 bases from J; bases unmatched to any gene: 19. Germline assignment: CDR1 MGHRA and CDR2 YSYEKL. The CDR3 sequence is CASSQARGTSSPRGTQYF. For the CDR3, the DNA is TGCGCCAGCAGCCAGGCGAGGGGGACTAGTTCCCCTCGCGGGACCCAGTACTTC.

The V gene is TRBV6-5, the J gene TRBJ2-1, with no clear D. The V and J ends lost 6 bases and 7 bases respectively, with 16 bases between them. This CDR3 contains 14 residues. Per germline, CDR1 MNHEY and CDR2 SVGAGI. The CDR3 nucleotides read TGTGCCAGCAGGGAGACCCTATATCGGAATGAGCAGTTCTTC. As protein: CASRETLYRNEQFF.

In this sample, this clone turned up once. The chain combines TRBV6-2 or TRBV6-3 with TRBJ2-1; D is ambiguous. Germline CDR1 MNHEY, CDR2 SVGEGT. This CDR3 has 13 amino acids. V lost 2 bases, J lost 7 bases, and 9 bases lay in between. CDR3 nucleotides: TGTGCCAGCAGTTACCTCAGTCTGAATGAGCAGTTCTTC. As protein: CASSYLSLNEQFF.

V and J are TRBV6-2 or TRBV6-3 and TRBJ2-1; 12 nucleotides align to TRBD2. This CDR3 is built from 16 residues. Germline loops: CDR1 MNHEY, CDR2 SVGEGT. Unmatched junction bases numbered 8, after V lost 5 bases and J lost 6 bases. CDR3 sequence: CASSPWGLAGSNEQFF. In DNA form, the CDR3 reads TGTGCCAGCAGTCCCTGGGGACTAGCGGGCTCCAATGAGCAGTTCTTC.

The CDR3 loop reads CASSSTGGGNYGYTF. The CDR3 nucleotides are TGTGCCAGCAGCTCGACAGGGGGCGGTAACTATGGCTACACCTTC. The chain employs TRBV7-3 and TRBJ1-2, with 10 bases fitting TRBD1. This CDR3 has 15 amino acids. Germline V CDR1 and CDR2: SGHTA, FQGTGA. The J segment lost 1 base and the V segment lost 4 bases, leaving 3 bases of the junction unmatched.

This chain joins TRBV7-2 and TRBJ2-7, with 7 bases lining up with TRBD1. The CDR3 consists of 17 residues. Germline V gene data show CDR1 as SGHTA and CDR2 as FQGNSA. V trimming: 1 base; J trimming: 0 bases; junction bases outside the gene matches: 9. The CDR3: CASSLGTRGFSSYEQYF. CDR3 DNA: TGTGCCAGCAGCTTAGGAACCAGGGGGTTTTCCTCCTACGAGCAGTACTTC.

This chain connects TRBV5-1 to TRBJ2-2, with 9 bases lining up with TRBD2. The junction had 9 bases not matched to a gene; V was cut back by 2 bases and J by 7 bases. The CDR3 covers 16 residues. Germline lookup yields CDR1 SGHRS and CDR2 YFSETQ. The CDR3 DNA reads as TGCGCCAGCAGCTTAGGACTAGCGACTGGGGGCGGGGAGCTGTTTTTT. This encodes CASSLGLATGGGELFF.

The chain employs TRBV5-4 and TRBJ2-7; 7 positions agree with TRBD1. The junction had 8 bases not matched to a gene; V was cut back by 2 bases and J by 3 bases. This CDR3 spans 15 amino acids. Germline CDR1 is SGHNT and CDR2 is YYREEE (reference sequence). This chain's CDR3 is CASSFGRDRDYEQYF. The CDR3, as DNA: TGTGCCAGCAGCTTCGGTCGGGACAGAGACTACGAGCAGTACTTC.

This CDR3 is CASSIETSGNNEQFF. The CDR3 nucleotides are TGTGCCAGCAGTATCGAAACTAGCGGGAACAATGAGCAGTTCTTC. The chain carries TRBV2 and TRBJ2-1; 10 nucleotides agree with TRBD2. CDR3 length: 15 amino acids. Germline V gene sequence: CDR1 SNHLY, CDR2 FYNNEI. J gave up 5 bases and V 5 bases, and 6 bases lay outside the gene matches.

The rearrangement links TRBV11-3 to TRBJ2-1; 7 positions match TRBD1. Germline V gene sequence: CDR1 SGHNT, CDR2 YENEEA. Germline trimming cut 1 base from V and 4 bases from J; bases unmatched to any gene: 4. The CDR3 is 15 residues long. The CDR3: CASSLGTGVYNEQFF. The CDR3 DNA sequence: TGTGCCAGCAGCTTAGGGACAGGAGTTTACAATGAGCAGTTCTTC.

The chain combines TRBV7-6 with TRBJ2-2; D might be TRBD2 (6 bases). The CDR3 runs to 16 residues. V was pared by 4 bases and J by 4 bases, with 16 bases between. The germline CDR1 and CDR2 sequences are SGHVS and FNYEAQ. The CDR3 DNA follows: TGTGCCAGCAGCTCCTCCGTGGCGGGGACCACCGGGGAGCTGTTTTTT. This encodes CASSSSVAGTTGELFF.

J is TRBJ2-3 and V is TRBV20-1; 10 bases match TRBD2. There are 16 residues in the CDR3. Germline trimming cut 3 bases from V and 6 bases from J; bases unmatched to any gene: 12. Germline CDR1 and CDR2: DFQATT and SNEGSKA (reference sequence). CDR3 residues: CSASKAASGRIDTQYF. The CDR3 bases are TGCAGTGCTAGTAAGGCGGCTAGCGGGAGAATTGATACGCAGTATTTT.

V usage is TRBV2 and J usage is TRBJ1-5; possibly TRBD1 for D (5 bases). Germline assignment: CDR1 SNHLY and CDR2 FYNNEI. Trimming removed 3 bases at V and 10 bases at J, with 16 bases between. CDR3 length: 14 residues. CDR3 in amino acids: CASSDDQGPDPQHF. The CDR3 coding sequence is TGTGCCAGCAGTGATGATCAGGGCCCTGATCCCCAGCATTTT.

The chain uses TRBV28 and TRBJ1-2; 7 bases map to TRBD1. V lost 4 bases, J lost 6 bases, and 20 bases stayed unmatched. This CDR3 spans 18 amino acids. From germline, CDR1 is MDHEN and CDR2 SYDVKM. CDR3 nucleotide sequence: TGTGCCAGCAGTTCGTGGGGAGGAGGGGGCGGTGTTAAGGATGGCTACACCTTC. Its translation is CASSSWGGGGGVKDGYTF.

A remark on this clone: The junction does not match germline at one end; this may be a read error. CDR3 in amino acids: CASNLQGTEQYF. The CDR3 coding sequence is TGTGCCAGCAACTTACAGGGGACCGAGCAGTACTTC. The chain uses TRBV7-9 and TRBJ2-7; 7 positions match TRBD1. Germline V CDR1 and CDR2: SEHNR, FQNEAQ (reference sequence). CDR3 length: 12 amino acids. Full variable domain (missing parts from reference TRBV7-9 and TRBJ2-7): DTGVSQNPRHKITKRGQNVTFRCDPISEHNRLYWYRQTLGQGPEFLTYFQNEAQLEKSRLLSDRFSAERPKGSFSTLEIQRTEQGDSAMYLCASNLQGTEQYFGPGTRLTVT.

The CDR3 DNA follows: TGTGCCATCAGTGAGTCGAAAGCGGGCGGGTCCTACGAGCAGTACTTC. Its protein is CAISESKAGGSYEQYF. The chain couples TRBV10-3 to TRBJ2-7, with D tentatively TRBD2 (6 bases). This CDR3 contains 16 residues. V lost 0 bases to trimming and J lost 1 base, with 13 bases between them. The germline V gene encodes CDR1 ENHRY and CDR2 SYGVKD.

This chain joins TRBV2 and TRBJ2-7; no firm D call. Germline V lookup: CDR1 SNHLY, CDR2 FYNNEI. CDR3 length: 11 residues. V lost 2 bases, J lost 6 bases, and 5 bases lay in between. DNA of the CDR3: TGTGCCAGCAGTGAAAATAGCGAGCAGTACTTC. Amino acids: CASSENSEQYF.

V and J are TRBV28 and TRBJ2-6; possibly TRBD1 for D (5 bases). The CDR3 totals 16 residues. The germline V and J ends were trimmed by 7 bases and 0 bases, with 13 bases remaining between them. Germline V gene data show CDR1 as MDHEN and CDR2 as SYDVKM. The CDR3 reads CASTPQGASGANVLTF. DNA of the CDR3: TGTGCCAGCACCCCTCAGGGTGCCTCTGGGGCCAACGTCCTGACTTTC.

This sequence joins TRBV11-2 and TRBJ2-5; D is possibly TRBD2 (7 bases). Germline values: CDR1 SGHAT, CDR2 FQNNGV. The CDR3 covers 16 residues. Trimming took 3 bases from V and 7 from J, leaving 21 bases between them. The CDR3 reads CASSFGTGNSGGTQYF. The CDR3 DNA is TGTGCCAGCAGCTTCGGCACAGGGAACTCGGGAGGGACCCAGTACTTC.

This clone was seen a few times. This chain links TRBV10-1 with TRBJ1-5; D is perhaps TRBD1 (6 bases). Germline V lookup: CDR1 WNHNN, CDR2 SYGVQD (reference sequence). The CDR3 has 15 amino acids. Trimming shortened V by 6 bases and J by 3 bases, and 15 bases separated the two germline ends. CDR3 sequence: CASREPDSYNQPQHF. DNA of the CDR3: TGCGCCAGCAGGGAGCCGGACAGCTACAATCAGCCCCAGCATTTT.

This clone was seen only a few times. The CDR3 bases are TGTGCCAGCAGCTTAGCCCTAGCGGAGCAGTTCTTC. Its translation: CASSLALAEQFF. The chain links TRBV7-2 to TRBJ2-1; D might be TRBD2 (6 bases). Germline V gene lookup returns CDR1 SGHTA and CDR2 FQGNSA. The CDR3 spans 12 residues. The V end lost 0 bases, the J end lost 10 bases, and 7 bases lay between the germline ends.

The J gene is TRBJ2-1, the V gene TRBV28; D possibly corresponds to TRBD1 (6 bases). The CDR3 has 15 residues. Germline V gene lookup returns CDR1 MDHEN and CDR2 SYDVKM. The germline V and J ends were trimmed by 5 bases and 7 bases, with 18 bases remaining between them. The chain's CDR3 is CASSQTGPGGNEQFF. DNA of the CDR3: TGTGCCAGCAGTCAGACAGGACCGGGTGGGAATGAGCAGTTCTTC.

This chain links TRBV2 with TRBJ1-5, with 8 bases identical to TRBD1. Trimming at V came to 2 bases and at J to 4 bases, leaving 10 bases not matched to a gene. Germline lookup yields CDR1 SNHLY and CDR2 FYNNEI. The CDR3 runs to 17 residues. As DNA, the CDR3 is TGTGCCAGCAGTGAATCTTCAGGGGGCAAGAAAAATCAGCCCCAGCATTTT. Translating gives CASSESSGGKKNQPQHF.

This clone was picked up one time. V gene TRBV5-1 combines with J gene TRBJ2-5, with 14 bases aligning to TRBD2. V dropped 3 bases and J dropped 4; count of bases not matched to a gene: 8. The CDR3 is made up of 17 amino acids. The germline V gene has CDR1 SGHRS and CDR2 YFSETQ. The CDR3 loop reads CASSSGTSGSQRETQYF. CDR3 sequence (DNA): TGCGCCAGCAGCTCTGGGACTAGCGGGAGCCAGAGAGAGACCCAGTACTTC.

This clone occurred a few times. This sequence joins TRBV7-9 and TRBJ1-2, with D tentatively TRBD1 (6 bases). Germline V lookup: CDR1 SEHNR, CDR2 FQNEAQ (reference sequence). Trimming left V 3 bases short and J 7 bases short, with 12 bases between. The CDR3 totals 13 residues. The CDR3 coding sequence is TGTGCCAGCAGCTTTGGAGCAGGGGCTGGCTACACCTTC. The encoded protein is CASSFGAGAGYTF.